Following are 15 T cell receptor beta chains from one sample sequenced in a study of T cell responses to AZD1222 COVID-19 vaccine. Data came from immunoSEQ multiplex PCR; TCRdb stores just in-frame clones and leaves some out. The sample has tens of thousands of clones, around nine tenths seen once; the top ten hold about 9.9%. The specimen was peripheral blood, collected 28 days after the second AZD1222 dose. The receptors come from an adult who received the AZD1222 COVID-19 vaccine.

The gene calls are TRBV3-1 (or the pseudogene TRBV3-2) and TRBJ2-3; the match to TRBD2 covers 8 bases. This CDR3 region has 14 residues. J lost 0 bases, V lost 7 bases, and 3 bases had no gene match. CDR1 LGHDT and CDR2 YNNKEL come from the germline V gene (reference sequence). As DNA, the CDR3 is TGTGCCAGCAAAGCGGGGGTCAGCACAGATACGCAGTATTTT. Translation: CASKAGVSTDTQYF.

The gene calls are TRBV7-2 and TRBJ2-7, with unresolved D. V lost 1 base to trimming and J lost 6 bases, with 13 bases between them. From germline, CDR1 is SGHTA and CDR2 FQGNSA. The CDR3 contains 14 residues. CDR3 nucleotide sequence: TGTGCCAGCAGCTTAGACCGAGGAACGTTCGAGCAGTACTTC. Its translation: CASSLDRGTFEQYF.

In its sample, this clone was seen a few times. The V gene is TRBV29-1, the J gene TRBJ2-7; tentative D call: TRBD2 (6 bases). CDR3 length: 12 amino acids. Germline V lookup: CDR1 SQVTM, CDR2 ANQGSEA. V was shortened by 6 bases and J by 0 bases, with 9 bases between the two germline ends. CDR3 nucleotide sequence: TGCAGCGTGACGGGGGTCTCCTACGAGCAGTACTTC. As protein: CSVTGVSYEQYF.

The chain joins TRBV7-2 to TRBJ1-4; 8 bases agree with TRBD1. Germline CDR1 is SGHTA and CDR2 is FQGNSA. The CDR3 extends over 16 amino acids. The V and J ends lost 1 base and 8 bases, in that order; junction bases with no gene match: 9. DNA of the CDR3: TGTGCCAGCAGCTTAGGCAGGGGGCGATCCAACGAAAAACTGTTTTTT. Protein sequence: CASSLGRGRSNEKLFF.

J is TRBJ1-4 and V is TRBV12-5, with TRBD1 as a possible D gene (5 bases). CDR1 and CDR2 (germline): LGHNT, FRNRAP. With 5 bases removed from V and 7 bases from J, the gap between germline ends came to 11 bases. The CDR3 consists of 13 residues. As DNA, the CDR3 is TGTGCTAGTGGTCCCCAGGGAATTGAAAAACTGTTTTTT. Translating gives CASGPQGIEKLFF.

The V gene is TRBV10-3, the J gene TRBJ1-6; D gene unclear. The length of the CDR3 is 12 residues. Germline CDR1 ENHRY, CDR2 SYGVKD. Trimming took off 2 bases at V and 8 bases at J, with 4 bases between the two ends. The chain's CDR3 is CAISEKDSPLHF. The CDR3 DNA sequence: TGTGCCATCAGTGAGAAGGATTCACCCCTCCACTTT.

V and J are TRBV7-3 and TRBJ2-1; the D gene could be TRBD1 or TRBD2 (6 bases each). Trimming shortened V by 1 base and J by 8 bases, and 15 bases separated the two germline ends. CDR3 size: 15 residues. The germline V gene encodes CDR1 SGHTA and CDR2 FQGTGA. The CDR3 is CASSLKGGRLDEQFF. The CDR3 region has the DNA TGTGCCAGCAGCTTAAAGGGGGGCCGTTTAGATGAGCAGTTCTTC.

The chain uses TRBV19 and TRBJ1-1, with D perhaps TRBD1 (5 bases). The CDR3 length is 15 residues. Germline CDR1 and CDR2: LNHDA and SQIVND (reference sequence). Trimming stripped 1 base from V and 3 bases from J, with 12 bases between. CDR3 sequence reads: CASSIGAGLYTEAFF. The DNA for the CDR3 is TGTGCCAGTAGTATAGGGGCAGGGTTATACACTGAAGCTTTCTTT.

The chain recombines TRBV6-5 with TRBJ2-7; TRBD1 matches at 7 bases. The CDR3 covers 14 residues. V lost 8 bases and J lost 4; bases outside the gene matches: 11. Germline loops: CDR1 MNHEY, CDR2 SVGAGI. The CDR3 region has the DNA TGTGCCAGCGCTAATTATAAGGGGGCTTACGAGCAGTACTTC. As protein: CASANYKGAYEQYF.

The CDR3 nucleotides are TGTGCCAGCAGCTTAGGCCAGGGGAAGGAGACCCAGTACTTC. Translated: CASSLGQGKETQYF. The J gene is TRBJ2-5, the V gene TRBV11-3, with D possibly matching TRBD1 (6 bases). The germline V and J ends were trimmed by 1 base and 5 bases, with 11 bases remaining between them. Per the germline V gene, CDR1 is SGHNT and CDR2 is YENEEA. The CDR3 runs 14 residues.

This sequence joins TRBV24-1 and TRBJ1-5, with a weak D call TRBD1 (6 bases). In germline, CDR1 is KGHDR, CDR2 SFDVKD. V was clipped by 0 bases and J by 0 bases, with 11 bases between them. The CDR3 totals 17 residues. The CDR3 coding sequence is TGTGCCACCAGTGATTTGGGGGGGCGGGGTAGCAATCAGCCCCAGCATTTT. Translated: CATSDLGGRGSNQPQHF.

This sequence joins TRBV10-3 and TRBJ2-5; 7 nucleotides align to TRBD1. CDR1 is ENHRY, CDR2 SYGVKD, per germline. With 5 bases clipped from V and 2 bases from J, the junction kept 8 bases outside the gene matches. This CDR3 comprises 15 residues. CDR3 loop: CAISPLVTGQETQYF. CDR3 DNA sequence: TGTGCCATCAGTCCATTGGTGACAGGGCAAGAGACCCAGTACTTC.

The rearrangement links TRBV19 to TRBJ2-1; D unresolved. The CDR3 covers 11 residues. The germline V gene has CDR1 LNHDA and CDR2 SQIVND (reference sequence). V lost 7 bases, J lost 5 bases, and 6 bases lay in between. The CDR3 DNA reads TGTGCCAGTAACCGAGACAATGAGCAGTTCTTC. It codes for CASNRDNEQFF.

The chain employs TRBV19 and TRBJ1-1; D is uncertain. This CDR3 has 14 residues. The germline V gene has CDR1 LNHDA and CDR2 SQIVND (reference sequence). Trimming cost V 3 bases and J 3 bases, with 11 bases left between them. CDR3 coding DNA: TGTGCCAGTAGTATTTCCCGGGGAGACACTGAAGCTTTCTTT. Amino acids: CASSISRGDTEAFF.

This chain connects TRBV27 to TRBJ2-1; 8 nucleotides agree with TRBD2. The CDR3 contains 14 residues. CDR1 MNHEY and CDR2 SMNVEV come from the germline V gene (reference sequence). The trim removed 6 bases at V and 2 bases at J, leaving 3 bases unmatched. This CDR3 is CASSSGGPYNEQFF. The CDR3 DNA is TGTGCCAGCAGCTCGGGGGGGCCCTACAATGAGCAGTTCTTC.